A single sample gave rise to the 21 T cell receptor beta chains below, sequenced in a study of cytomegalovirus exposure and HLA in healthy donors. The primer mix had 60 Vbeta and 13 Jbeta primers. Clones were read by immunoSEQ multiplex PCR, and TCRdb kept only the in-frame ones, dropping some. The listing contains some 40,000 clones. Source material: PBMCs. The receptors come from a human donor in good health.

V gene TRBV27 combines with J gene TRBJ1-1; possible D gene TRBD1, 5 bases. Trimming took 5 bases from V and 4 from J, leaving 11 bases between them. Germline V gene sequence: CDR1 MNHEY, CDR2 SMNVEV (reference sequence). The CDR3 has 13 amino acids. The CDR3 sequence: CASSPRRGTEAFF. The DNA of the CDR3 is TGTGCCAGCAGTCCCCGGAGGGGCACTGAAGCTTTCTTT.

CDR3 sequence reads: CASSSTGQGSSNYGYTF. CDR3 sequence (DNA): TGTGCCAGTAGTAGCACGGGACAGGGATCGAGTAACTATGGCTACACCTTC. The chain couples TRBV19 to TRBJ1-2, with 9 bases fitting TRBD1. CDR1 and CDR2 (germline): LNHDA, SQIVND (reference sequence). The CDR3 has 17 residues. Unmatched junction bases numbered 10, after V lost 4 bases and J lost 1 base.

The chain links TRBV5-4 to TRBJ2-5; D not certain. Looked up from germline, CDR1 is SGHNT and CDR2 is YYREEE (reference sequence). The germline V and J ends were trimmed by 3 bases and 7 bases, with 22 bases remaining between them. The CDR3 has 16 amino acids. The CDR3 loop reads CASSSQTAGRFGTQYF. In DNA, the CDR3 is TGTGCCAGCAGCTCGCAGACGGCAGGTCGTTTCGGGACCCAGTACTTC.

The chain's CDR3 is CASSQEWTSGVLAKNIQYF. The CDR3 nucleotides read TGCGCCAGCAGCCAAGAATGGACTAGCGGGGTACTAGCCAAAAACATTCAGTACTTC. The gene calls are TRBV4-1 and TRBJ2-4; TRBD2 matches at 12 bases. Trimming removed 0 bases from V and 0 bases from J; junction bases left unmatched: 6. Germline V lookup: CDR1 MGHRA, CDR2 YSYEKL. The CDR3 loop spans 19 amino acids.

This chain connects TRBV7-9 to TRBJ2-7; D is perhaps TRBD1 (5 bases). Germline loops: CDR1 SEHNR, CDR2 FQNEAQ (reference sequence). There are 15 residues in the CDR3. The V end was cut by 4 bases, the J end by 0 bases, with 13 bases between. The CDR3 DNA is TGTGCCAGCAGCTCGACTTACCAGGGCTCCTACGAGCAGTACTTC. It specifies CASSSTYQGSYEQYF.

The rearrangement links TRBV15 to TRBJ2-4; 10 bases align to TRBD2. Germline V gene sequence: CDR1 LNHNV, CDR2 YYDKDF (reference sequence). The V segment lost 5 bases and the J segment 4 bases; nucleotides outside the gene matches: 8. The CDR3 has 16 amino acids. CDR3 sequence reads: CATSSSGTSVKNIQYF. The CDR3 DNA sequence: TGTGCCACCAGCTCATCCGGGACTAGCGTGAAAAACATTCAGTACTTC. Complete variable domain (other parts from reference TRBV15 and TRBJ2-4): DAMVIQNPRYQVTQFGKPVTLSCSQTLNHNVMYWYQQKSSQAPKLLFHYYDKDFNNEADTPDNFQSRRPNTSFCFLDIRSPGLGDTAMYLCATSSSGTSVKNIQYFGAGTRLSVL.

The rearrangement joins TRBV30 to TRBJ1-3, with D unclear. This CDR3 has 11 residues. In germline, CDR1 is GTSNPN, CDR2 SVGIG (reference sequence). Between the trimmed V and J ends, which lost 4 bases and 3 bases, there was a span of 4 bases. CDR3 residues: CAWTGGNTIYF. The CDR3 DNA is TGTGCCTGGACCGGTGGAAACACCATATATTTT.

V is TRBV7-9 and J is TRBJ2-3; 8 positions agree with TRBD1. CDR3 size: 17 residues. Looked up from germline, CDR1 is SEHNR and CDR2 is FQNEAQ (reference sequence). V shed 3 bases, J shed 0 bases, and the junction held 8 bases outside the gene matches. CDR3: CASSFGQGLLSTDTQYF. The DNA for the CDR3 is TGTGCCAGCAGCTTCGGACAGGGCCTTCTTAGCACAGATACGCAGTATTTT.

The chain is built from TRBV5-1 and TRBJ2-2; D remains ambiguous. Trimming took off 6 bases at V and 0 bases at J, with 15 bases between the two ends. Germline V CDR1 and CDR2: SGHRS, YFSETQ. The CDR3 consists of 16 residues. CDR3 in amino acids: CASKLSQLANTGELFF. The DNA of the CDR3 is TGCGCCAGCAAACTAAGTCAGTTAGCGAACACCGGGGAGCTGTTTTTT.

The V gene is TRBV5-8, the J gene TRBJ1-4; a weak D match, TRBD1 (6 bases). Per germline, CDR1 SGHTS and CDR2 YDEGEE. The CDR3 contains 16 residues. The germline V and J ends were trimmed by 4 bases and 8 bases, with 21 bases remaining between them. The DNA of the CDR3 is TGTGCCAGCAGCGCCTTCACAGGGAACCCGGCCGAAAAACTGTTTTTT. It specifies CASSAFTGNPAEKLFF. Looking up the rest from reference TRBV5-8 and TRBJ1-4 gives the full variable domain: EAGVTQSPTHLIKTRGQQATLRCSPISGHTSVYWYQQALGLGLQFLLWYDEGEERNRGNFPPRFSGRQFPNYSSELNVNALELEDSALYLCASSAFTGNPAEKLFFGSGTQLSVL.

V and J are TRBV28 and TRBJ2-7; possibly TRBD1 for D (6 bases). Germline CDR1 MDHEN, CDR2 SYDVKM. V was cut by 8 bases and J by 2 bases, with 16 bases left in between. This CDR3 region has 14 residues. The DNA for the CDR3 is TGTGCCAGCGTAGGGACAACTGTTGCCTACGAGCAGTACTTC. It specifies CASVGTTVAYEQYF.

This sequence joins TRBV30 and TRBJ2-2; a possible D gene is TRBD2 (5 bases). The CDR3 consists of 15 residues. CDR1 and CDR2 (germline): GTSNPN, SVGIG (reference sequence). Trimming took 2 bases from V and 2 from J, leaving 12 bases between them. CDR3 residues: CAWSRGTGNTGELFF. DNA for the CDR3: TGTGCCTGGAGTCGCGGCACGGGAAACACCGGGGAGCTGTTTTTT.

The V gene is TRBV5-1, the J gene TRBJ1-3, with D perhaps TRBD1 (5 bases). Germline values: CDR1 SGHRS, CDR2 YFSETQ. V was trimmed by 3 bases and J by 7 bases, leaving 11 bases between them. The CDR3 extends over 13 amino acids. CDR3 residues: CASSSGEGNTIYF. The CDR3 coding sequence is TGCGCCAGCAGCTCCGGGGAGGGGAACACCATATATTTT.

The chain is built from TRBV4-1 and TRBJ2-1; tentative D call: TRBD1 (5 bases). V gave up 0 bases and J gave up 0 bases, with 12 bases separating them. Germline CDR1 MGHRA, CDR2 YSYEKL. The CDR3 spans 17 residues. For the CDR3, the DNA is TGCGCCAGCAGCCAAGAATGGGGCGGTAGCTCCTACAATGAGCAGTTCTTC. Translated: CASSQEWGGSSYNEQFF.

The rearrangement links TRBV29-1 to TRBJ2-1, with D maybe TRBD1 (5 bases). The CDR3 has 16 residues. Germline-derived CDR1 and CDR2 are SQVTM and ANQGSEA. The V end lost 0 bases, the J end lost 3 bases, and 15 bases lay between the germline ends. In DNA, the CDR3 is TGCAGCGTTGAAGACCCAAAAGGGGTCAACTACAATGAGCAGTTCTTC. Translated, it gives CSVEDPKGVNYNEQFF.

The J gene is TRBJ2-3, the V gene TRBV7-9; 10 bases map to TRBD1. The CDR3 is 17 residues long. After removal of 5 bases from V and 3 bases from J, the junction contained 11 bases not matched to a gene. Germline values: CDR1 SEHNR, CDR2 FQNEAQ (reference sequence). Here the CDR3 reads CASSAGQGLRTTDTQYF. The CDR3 nucleotides are TGTGCCAGCAGCGCGGGACAGGGGCTACGAACTACAGATACGCAGTATTTT.

The chain recombines TRBV6-1 with TRBJ2-3; 8 positions match TRBD2. The CDR3 runs to 12 residues. Per germline, CDR1 MNHNS and CDR2 SASEGT. With 5 bases clipped from V and 9 bases from J, the junction kept 4 bases outside the gene matches. In DNA, the CDR3 is TGTGCCAGCAGTTATAGCGGGGACACGCAGTATTTT. Encoded protein: CASSYSGDTQYF.

About this clone: A junction end diverges from the germline sequence, so it may reflect a read error. The V gene is TRBV30, the J gene TRBJ1-6, with 11 bases matching TRBD1. CDR3 length equals 15 residues. Germline assignment: CDR1 GTSNPN and CDR2 SVGIG (reference sequence). Here the CDR3 reads CAGSEKGTGGSPLHF. Here the CDR3 DNA reads TGTGCCGGGAGTGAAAAAGGGACAGGGGGGTCACCCCTCCACTTT.

The chain recombines TRBV5-1 with TRBJ2-7; maybe TRBD1 (6 bases). Germline V gene sequence: CDR1 SGHRS, CDR2 YFSETQ. This CDR3 comprises 15 residues. Trimming took off 0 bases at V and 2 bases at J, with 12 bases between the two ends. In DNA, the CDR3 is TGCGCCAGCAGCTTGGAAGGGGGTGGCGCCTACGAGCAGTACTTC. Translation: CASSLEGGGAYEQYF.

The V and J genes are TRBV25-1 and TRBJ1-2, with D uncertain. The CDR3 is 12 amino acids. Trimming took 10 bases from V and 0 from J, leaving 9 bases between them. CDR1 is MGHDK and CDR2 is SYGVNS in the germline V gene. CDR3 protein: CATATPNYGYTF. The CDR3 DNA reads TGTGCCACCGCGACACCTAACTATGGCTACACCTTC.

In the case of this clone: Other DNA sequences in the same sample also yield this CDR3. The chain has TRBV30 and TRBJ2-3; maybe TRBD2 (6 bases). The CDR3 extends over 13 amino acids. Between the trimmed V and J ends, which lost 0 bases and 6 bases, there was a span of 10 bases. CDR1 is GTSNPN, CDR2 SVGIG, per germline (reference sequence). The DNA for the CDR3 is TGTGCCTGGAGTGTACGGAGGGCCGATACGCAGTATTTT. Amino acid sequence: CAWSVRRADTQYF. The full variable domain, its missing parts supplied by reference TRBV30 and TRBJ2-3, is SQTIHQWPATLVQPVGSPLSLECTVEGTSNPNLYWYRQAAGRGLQLLFYSVGIGQISSEVPQNLSASRPQDRQFILSSKKLLLSDSGFYLCAWSVRRADTQYFGPGTRLTVL.